Presented here are 21 T cell receptor beta chains from one specimen sequenced in a study of blood T cells in healthy people across ages (dated by TCRdb to 2015 to 2017). Library preparation used 5' RACE. A second roughly 6 to 12 cycle PCR used a sample-barcoded 5' primer and a J-beta primer mix. TCRdb reanalyzed the raw reads on its own, using fastp at Q25 for trimming and MiXCR for clone calling, and kept in-frame beta chains. Duplicate CDR3 protein sequences are folded into a single record with the most common DNA and genes. The sample includes approximately 1,700,000 distinct CDR3 sequences, with around 42% observed a single time. The ten largest account for more than 20% of the sample. The sample consisted of blood. The receptors come from a human donor in good health.

V and J are TRBV29-1 and TRBJ2-3; a weak D match, TRBD1 (6 bases). This CDR3 is 10 amino acids long. Germline V gives CDR1 SQVTM, CDR2 ANQGSEA. Trimming shortened V by 7 bases and J by 6 bases, and 8 bases separated the two germline ends. The CDR3 nucleotides are TGCAGCGCCGGACAGGATACGCAGTATTTT. This codes for CSAGQDTQYF.

The chain links TRBV4-3 to TRBJ1-1; D is perhaps TRBD1 (5 bases). Germline loops: CDR1 LGHNA, CDR2 YSLEER. This CDR3 comprises 15 residues. The V and J ends lost 0 bases and 5 bases respectively, with 13 bases between them. In DNA form, the CDR3 reads TGCGCCAGCAGCCAAGATCTTATCGGGGGGACTGAAGCTTTCTTT. It translates to CASSQDLIGGTEAFF.

This chain connects TRBV5-1 to TRBJ2-3, with D hard to call. This CDR3 is built from 14 residues. Trimming took off 4 bases at V and 4 bases at J, with 13 bases between the two ends. Germline V gene lookup returns CDR1 SGHRS and CDR2 YFSETQ. The CDR3 DNA is TGCGCCAGCAGCATCCTCCAGACACCAGATACGCAGTATTTT. Protein product: CASSILQTPDTQYF.

The chain has TRBV11-3 and TRBJ2-5; possibly TRBD2 for D (6 bases). CDR3 size: 16 residues. Trimming shortened V by 1 base and J by 1 base, and 13 bases separated the two germline ends. The germline gives CDR1 SGHNT, CDR2 YENEEA. Here the CDR3 DNA reads TGTGCCAGCAGCTTAGGGGCGGGGAACAGCCAAGAGACCCAGTACTTC. Translation: CASSLGAGNSQETQYF.

This clonotype was seen only a few times. The J gene is TRBJ2-7, the V gene TRBV3-1; no firm D call. The CDR3 length is 12 residues. V was shortened by 6 bases and J by 5 bases, with 11 bases between the two germline ends. Germline loops: CDR1 LGHDT, CDR2 YNNKEL (reference sequence). CDR3 loop: CASSLIRNEQYF. The CDR3 coding sequence is TGTGCCAGCAGTCTCATCCGAAACGAGCAGTACTTC.

The rearrangement joins TRBV29-1 to TRBJ1-1, with D tentatively TRBD1 (5 bases). The CDR3 length is 15 residues. Germline values: CDR1 SQVTM, CDR2 ANQGSEA. Trimming removed 2 bases at V and 1 base at J, with 14 bases between. CDR3 residues: CSVELMGVENTEAFF. Here the CDR3 DNA reads TGCAGCGTTGAATTGATGGGGGTCGAGAACACTGAAGCTTTCTTT.

This clonotype appeared a few times. The chain links TRBV29-1 to TRBJ2-3; TRBD1 might be the D (5 bases). Germline V gene lookup returns CDR1 SQVTM and CDR2 ANQGSEA. The V and J ends lost 4 bases and 7 bases respectively, with 9 bases between them. The CDR3 is 11 residues long. CDR3 region: CSVASGNTQYF. The CDR3 DNA is TGCAGCGTTGCCTCAGGGAATACGCAGTATTTT.

This clonotype has only a few counts. J is TRBJ2-1 and V is TRBV9; D assignment may be TRBD1 or TRBD2 (5 bases each). The germline gives CDR1 SGDLS, CDR2 YYNGEE. Deletions cut 4 bases from V and 2 bases from J, with 13 bases between. This CDR3 contains 15 residues. CDR3 sequence reads: CASSSDGATYNEQFF. The CDR3 coding sequence is TGTGCCAGCAGCTCAGACGGGGCCACCTACAATGAGCAGTTCTTC.

This clonotype was observed at least ten times. The V call is TRBV12-3 or TRBV12-4, the J call TRBJ2-7; tentatively, D is TRBD1 (6 bases). The CDR3 extends over 14 amino acids. The V end was cut by 6 bases, the J end by 0 bases, with 12 bases between. CDR3 region: CASSYRASSYEQYF. The CDR3 nucleotides are TGTGCCAGCAGCTACAGGGCCAGCTCCTACGAGCAGTACTTC.

J is TRBJ2-7 and V is TRBV7-2; D is unclear. Trimming stripped 7 bases from V and 3 bases from J, with 10 bases between. CDR1 SGHTA and CDR2 FQGNSA come from the germline V gene. The CDR3 length is 12 residues. The CDR3: CASNNVGYEQYF. The DNA for the CDR3 is TGTGCCAGCAACAACGTTGGCTACGAGCAGTACTTC.

This clonotype appeared a single time. V and J are TRBV3-1 and TRBJ2-1; 10 bases agree with TRBD2. Germline CDR1 is LGHDT and CDR2 is YNNKEL (reference sequence). After removal of 1 base from V and 5 bases from J, the junction contained 5 bases not matched to a gene. The CDR3 covers 16 residues. The CDR3 is CASSQGYSGGHNEQFF. CDR3 DNA sequence: TGTGCCAGCAGCCAAGGGTATAGCGGGGGGCACAATGAGCAGTTCTTC.

This clonotype turned up a few times. This chain links TRBV6-2 or TRBV6-3 with TRBJ2-1; D remains unclear. CDR3 length equals 13 residues. Looked up from germline, CDR1 is MNHEY and CDR2 is SVGEGT. V was clipped by 2 bases and J by 8 bases, with 10 bases between them. The CDR3 nucleotides read TGTGCCAGCAGTTACCTTAGAGAGGATGAGCAGTTCTTC. This gives the protein CASSYLREDEQFF.

The CDR3 sequence is CASSFSGPGDTEAFF. CDR3 nucleotide sequence: TGCGCCAGCAGCTTCTCCGGCCCTGGAGACACTGAAGCTTTCTTT. The chain combines TRBV5-1 with TRBJ1-1; unclear D gene. The CDR3 covers 15 residues. The germline V gene has CDR1 SGHRS and CDR2 YFSETQ. Trimming took 2 bases from V and 3 from J, leaving 14 bases between them.

The chain is built from TRBV5-1 and TRBJ2-1, with 8 nucleotides matching TRBD2. The junction had 17 bases not matched to a gene; V was cut back by 1 base and J by 8 bases. The germline gives CDR1 SGHRS, CDR2 YFSETQ. The CDR3 sequence is 18 residues long. The CDR3 DNA is TGCGCCAGCAGCTTGTTCAGGGGACTAGTCGATATCGTGGATGAGCAGTTCTTC. This gives the protein CASSLFRGLVDIVDEQFF.

This clonotype was observed a handful of times. The chain carries TRBV6-6 and TRBJ1-2; 9 bases fit TRBD1. Unmatched junction bases numbered 7, after V lost 5 bases and J lost 9 bases. Germline V CDR1 and CDR2: MNHNY, SVGAGI (reference sequence). The CDR3 is 13 residues long. CDR3 sequence reads: CASSLQGATSYTF. CDR3 nucleotide sequence: TGTGCCAGCAGTCTACAGGGGGCAACGAGCTACACCTTC.

The sample holds one count of this clonotype. The chain combines TRBV29-1 with TRBJ2-5, with TRBD1 as a possible D gene (5 bases). The V gene lost 2 bases and the J gene lost 3 bases, with 13 bases spanning the gap. Per germline, CDR1 SQVTM and CDR2 ANQGSEA. The CDR3 totals 14 residues. The CDR3 loop reads CSVERAGLEETQYF. CDR3 sequence (DNA): TGCAGCGTTGAACGAGCAGGGTTGGAAGAGACCCAGTACTTC.

In regard to this clonotype: This could be a read error, since a much larger clone is one nucleotide away. The chain links TRBV7-9 to TRBJ1-2; 9 bases are a match to TRBD1. In germline, CDR1 is SEHNR, CDR2 FQNEAQ (reference sequence). CDR3 length: 14 residues. CDR3 amino acids: CASSAKDRGDGCTF. In nucleotides, the CDR3 is TGTGCCAGCAGCGCTAAAGACAGGGGGGATGGCTGCACCTTC.

As for this clonotype: The junction departs from germline at one end; a sequencing error may be responsible. The chain uses TRBV7-8 and TRBJ2-5; D gene uncertain. Germline V gene lookup returns CDR1 SGHVS and CDR2 FQNEAQ. The length of the CDR3 is 14 residues. CDR3: CACSSNAYRETQYF. DNA of the CDR3: TGTGCCTGCAGCTCCAATGCTTATAGGGAGACCCAGTACTTC.

This chain connects TRBV14 to TRBJ2-1; D is uncertain. This CDR3 contains 16 residues. Trimming removed 4 bases at V and 0 bases at J, with 13 bases between. Germline V CDR1 and CDR2: SGHDN, FVKESK. The CDR3 spells CASSPSAANSYNEQFF. The CDR3 DNA reads as TGTGCCAGCAGCCCGTCTGCGGCCAACTCCTACAATGAGCAGTTCTTC.

J is TRBJ2-2 and V is TRBV29-1; no clear D. Trimming pared 5 bases from V and 1 base from J, leaving 8 bases between. The CDR3 length is 13 residues. Per the germline V gene, CDR1 is SQVTM and CDR2 is ANQGSEA. The CDR3 region has the DNA TGCAGCGTTCGTGGGCAGAACACCGGGGAGCTGTTTTTT. The encoded protein is CSVRGQNTGELFF.

The chain couples TRBV20-1 to TRBJ2-2; TRBD2 matches at 9 bases. V trimming: 3 bases; J trimming: 5 bases; junction bases outside the gene matches: 7. The CDR3 is made up of 15 amino acids. Germline V gene sequence: CDR1 DFQATT, CDR2 SNEGSKA (reference sequence). The DNA for the CDR3 is TGCAGTGCTAGGACGGCTAGCGGGGATACCGGGGAGCTGTTTTTT. Residues: CSARTASGDTGELFF.